The rows below give T cell receptor beta chains drawn from one sample of a study of T cell clones after liver transplantation. Assay: immunoSEQ multiplex PCR; the TCRdb copy retains only in-frame clones and omits some. The data show around 75,000 clones, roughly 80% seen once. Here the sequenced sample was CD4+ T cells from blood, taken around 50 months after liver transplant. The receptors shown here come from a human patient who received a liver transplant. Some T cells could come from the graft donor. Both conserved end residues are part of each CDR3. D genes are given only for firm matches. Not every row has a clone size; where given, it reads once, few, many or a size class.

abundance	len	j_gene	d_gene	v_gene	CDR3aa	CDR3nt
-	17	TRBJ2-2	TRBD2	TRBV5-4	CASSNTRAGGSVGELFF	TGTGCCAGCAGTAATACCCGAGCGGGGGGGTCTGTCGGGGAGCTGTTTTTT
-	13	TRBJ1-5	-	TRBV19	CASSIRGNQPQHF	TGTGCCAGTAGTATACGCGGTAATCAGCCCCAGCATTTT
-	13	TRBJ2-7	-	TRBV5-1	CASSEDGRYEQYF	TGCGCCAGCAGCGAAGACGGACGCTACGAGCAGTACTTC
-	16	TRBJ1-1	-	TRBV7-8	CASSLSRAGMNTEAFF	TGTGCCAGCAGCTTATCCCGAGCAGGGATGAACACTGAAGCTTTCTTT
-	21	TRBJ2-7	TRBD2	TRBV29-1	CSVEGSVVPSGTSSGAYEQYF	TGCAGCGTTGAAGGGTCGGTCGTGCCGTCCGGGACTAGTAGCGGGGCCTACGAGCAGTACTTC
-	15	TRBJ1-3	-	TRBV29-1	CSVESSGRTKNTIYF	TGCAGCGTTGAGTCGTCAGGGCGAACGAAAAACACCATATATTTT
-	13	TRBJ2-1	-	TRBV7-3	CASSPQRAGEQFF	TGTGCCAGCAGCCCCCAGCGGGCCGGGGAGCAGTTCTTC
-	13	TRBJ2-3	TRBD2	TRBV6-5	CASNGLATDTQYF	TGTGCCAGCAACGGACTAGCTACAGATACGCAGTATTTT
once	15	TRBJ1-2	-	TRBV4-2	CASSQDAASDYGYTF	TGTGCCAGCAGCCAAGATGCGGCCTCGGACTATGGCTACACCTTC
-	15	TRBJ2-5	TRBD2	TRBV5-1	CASSLAGGIGETQYF	TGCGCCAGCAGCCTAGCGGGGGGAATAGGAGAGACCCAGTACTTC
few	17	TRBJ2-5	TRBD2	TRBV9	CASSATSGGVRQETQYF	TGTGCCAGCAGCGCCACTAGCGGGGGGGTGCGCCAAGAGACCCAGTACTTC
-	12	TRBJ2-5	-	TRBV7-9	CASSLTSETQYF	TGTGCCAGCAGCTTAACGTCAGAGACCCAGTACTTC
-	16	TRBJ2-7	TRBD2	TRBV19	CASSMTSGSDKNEQYF	TGTGCCAGTAGTATGACAAGCGGGAGTGACAAAAACGAGCAGTACTTC
-	13	TRBJ2-7	-	TRBV19	CASKAGTGYEQYF	TGTGCCAGTAAGGCGGGGACTGGCTACGAGCAGTACTTC
-	17	TRBJ2-5	TRBD2	TRBV11-1	CASSLTSGRARQETQYF	TGTGCCAGCAGCTTAACTAGCGGGAGGGCCCGCCAAGAGACCCAGTACTTC
few	16	TRBJ1-5	-	TRBV12-5	CASGLVIGDSNQPQHF	TGTGCTAGTGGTTTGGTAATAGGGGATAGCAATCAGCCCCAGCATTTT
-	12	TRBJ1-2	-	TRBV5-8	CASSFGGNGYTF	TGTGCCAGCAGCTTCGGAGGAAATGGCTACACCTTC
-	15	TRBJ2-7	TRBD1	TRBV5-4	CASSLTTGVSYEQYF	TGTGCCAGCAGCCTGACGACAGGGGTTTCCTACGAGCAGTACTTC
-	15	TRBJ1-3	-	TRBV11-2	CASSTSQGFGQGPNF	TGTGCCAGCAGCACCTCCCAGGGGTTCGGTCAAGGCCCGAATTTT
-	15	TRBJ1-2	-	TRBV28	CASSSTQGFRYGYTF	TGTGCCAGCAGTTCAACGCAGGGGTTCCGCTATGGCTACACCTTC
-	16	TRBJ2-5	TRBD2	TRBV27	CASSLSRASGQETQYF	TGTGCCAGCAGTTTATCCCGGGCTAGCGGGCAAGAGACCCAGTACTTC
-	16	TRBJ2-6	-	TRBV19	CASSILQYSGANVLTF	TGTGCCAGTAGTATCCTCCAGTACTCTGGGGCCAACGTCCTGACTTTC
-	12	TRBJ1-2	-	TRBV28	CASSLGDYGYTF	TGTGCCAGCAGTTTAGGGGACTATGGCTACACCTTC
-	16	TRBJ2-5	TRBD2	TRBV9	CASSPRLAGAQETQYF	TGTGCCAGCAGCCCTCGACTAGCGGGGGCTCAAGAGACCCAGTACTTC
-	14	TRBJ2-7	-	TRBV6-1	CASSVEGPTYEQYF	TGTGCCAGCAGTGTCGAGGGGCCCACCTACGAGCAGTACTTC
once	13	TRBJ1-2	-	TRBV7-9	CATHKGGRGGYTF	TGTGCCACTCATAAAGGGGGACGGGGAGGCTACACCTTC
-	14	TRBJ2-2	-	TRBV11-3	CASSLGLNTGELFF	TGTGCCAGCAGCTTAGGACTAAACACCGGGGAGCTGTTTTTT
once	12	TRBJ1-1	-	TRBV5-6	CASSLSVGEAFF	TGTGCCAGCAGCTTGTCGGTGGGAGAAGCTTTCTTT
-	14	TRBJ1-5	-	TRBV7-2	CASSTSGDNQPQHF	TGTGCCAGCAGCACCTCCGGGGACAATCAGCCCCAGCATTTT
-	13	TRBJ2-2	TRBD1	TRBV18	CASSDRETGELFF	TGTGCCAGCTCGGACAGGGAGACCGGGGAGCTGTTTTTT
-	14	TRBJ1-5	-	TRBV6-1	CASSDQYSNQPQHF	TGTGCCAGCAGTGACCAATATAGCAATCAGCCCCAGCATTTT
-	16	TRBJ2-2	TRBD2	TRBV7-2	CASSLWSGRAGGELFF	TGTGCCAGCAGCTTATGGAGCGGGAGGGCTGGCGGGGAGCTGTTTTTT
-	14	TRBJ2-2	-	TRBV6-1	CASSERGDTGELFF	TGTGCCAGCAGTGAAAGGGGTGACACCGGGGAGCTGTTTTTT
-	14	TRBJ1-5	TRBD1	TRBV27	CASSSLRGVQPQHF	TGTGCCAGCAGCTCTCTCAGGGGGGTTCAGCCCCAGCATTTT
-	14	TRBJ2-5	TRBD1	TRBV18	CASSPTGGAETQYF	TGTGCCAGCTCACCGACAGGGGGCGCGGAGACCCAGTACTTC
-	13	TRBJ1-1	-	TRBV7-2	CASRSPGVTEAFF	TGTGCCAGCAGGTCACCGGGGGTCACTGAAGCTTTCTTT
-	13	TRBJ2-7	-	TRBV21-1	CASSERADYEQYF	TGTGCCAGCAGCGAACGGGCAGACTACGAGCAGTACTTC
-	13	TRBJ1-2	TRBD1	TRBV28	CASSFLGGAGYTF	TGTGCCAGCAGTTTCCTAGGGGGCGCTGGCTACACCTTC
-	15	TRBJ1-3	-	TRBV5-5	CASSGGGPSGNTIYF	TGTGCCAGCAGCGGCGGGGGGCCCTCTGGAAACACCATATATTTT
-	15	TRBJ2-7	TRBD2	TRBV7-6	CASSKTSKRSGEQYF	TGTGCCAGCAGCAAGACTAGCAAGCGTTCAGGCGAGCAGTACTTC
-	15	TRBJ2-2	TRBD2	TRBV5-6	CASSWRESLTGELFF	TGTGCCAGCAGCTGGCGGGAGAGTCTCACCGGGGAGCTGTTTTTT
-	16	TRBJ2-3	-	TRBV25-1	CASSELGGYSTDTQYF	TGTGCCAGCAGTGAACTCGGTGGCTATAGCACAGATACGCAGTATTTT
-	13	TRBJ2-5	-	TRBV6-1	CASTLTVQETQYF	TGTGCCAGCACGTTGACGGTCCAAGAGACCCAGTACTTC
-	16	TRBJ2-5	TRBD2	TRBV7-2	CASSLTWAGAQETQYF	TGTGCCAGCAGCCTAACTTGGGCGGGAGCCCAAGAGACCCAGTACTTC
-	16	TRBJ2-2	TRBD1	TRBV13	CASRRTGSRATGELFF	TGTGCCAGCAGACGGACAGGTTCGCGGGCCACCGGGGAGCTGTTTTTT
-	16	TRBJ2-3	-	TRBV15	CATSRDPGGSTDTQYF	TGTGCCACCAGCAGAGATCCGGGGGGCAGCACAGATACGCAGTATTTT
-	14	TRBJ2-3	-	TRBV4-2	CASSQDRAADTQYF	TGTGCCAGCAGCCAAGATCGAGCGGCAGATACGCAGTATTTT
few	15	TRBJ2-2	TRBD2	TRBV11-1	CASSYTTSVRGELFF	TGTGCCAGCAGCTACACGACTAGCGTCCGCGGGGAGCTGTTTTTT
once	14	TRBJ1-6	-	TRBV7-9	CASSLGDLNSPLHF	TGTGCCAGCAGCTTAGGGGACCTTAATTCACCCCTCCACTTT
-	17	TRBJ2-5	TRBD2	TRBV2	CASRGTSTSGDTETQYF	TGTGCCAGCAGGGGAACTTCGACTAGCGGGGATACGGAGACCCAGTACTTC